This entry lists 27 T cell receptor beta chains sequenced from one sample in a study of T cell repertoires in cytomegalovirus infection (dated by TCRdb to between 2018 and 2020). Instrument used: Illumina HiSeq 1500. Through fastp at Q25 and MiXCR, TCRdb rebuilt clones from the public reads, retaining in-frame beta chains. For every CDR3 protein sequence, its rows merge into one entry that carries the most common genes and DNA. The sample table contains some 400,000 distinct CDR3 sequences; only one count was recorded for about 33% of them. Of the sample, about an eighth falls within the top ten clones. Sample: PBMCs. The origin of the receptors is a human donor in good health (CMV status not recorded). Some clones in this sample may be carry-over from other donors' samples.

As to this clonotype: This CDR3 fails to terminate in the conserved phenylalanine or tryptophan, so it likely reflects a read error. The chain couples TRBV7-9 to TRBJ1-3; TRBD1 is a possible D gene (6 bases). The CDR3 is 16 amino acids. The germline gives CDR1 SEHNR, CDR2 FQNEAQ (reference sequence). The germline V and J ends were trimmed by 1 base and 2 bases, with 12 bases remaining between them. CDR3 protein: CASSLGTGIAGNTIYC. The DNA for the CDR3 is TGTGCCAGCAGCTTAGGAACAGGGATTGCTGGAAACACCATATATTGT.

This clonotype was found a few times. The CDR3 loop reads CASTLSGTDTQYF. The CDR3 DNA follows: TGTGCCAGCACCCTAAGCGGCACAGATACGCAGTATTTT. The chain links TRBV6-1 to TRBJ2-3; D is ambiguous. The CDR3 runs to 13 residues. V gave up 7 bases and J gave up 1 base, with 9 bases separating them. Germline V lookup: CDR1 MNHNS, CDR2 SASEGT.

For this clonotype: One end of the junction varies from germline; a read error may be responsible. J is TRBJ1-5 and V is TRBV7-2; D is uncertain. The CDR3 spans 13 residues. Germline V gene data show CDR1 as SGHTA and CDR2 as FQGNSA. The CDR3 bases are TGTGCCAGCAGCGTAGGAAGCAATCAGCCCCACAATTTT. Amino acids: CASSVGSNQPHNF.

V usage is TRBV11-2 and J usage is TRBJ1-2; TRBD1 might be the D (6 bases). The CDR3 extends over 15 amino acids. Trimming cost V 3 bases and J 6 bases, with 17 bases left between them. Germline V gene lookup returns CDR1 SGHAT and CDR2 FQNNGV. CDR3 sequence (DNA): TGTGCCAGCAGCTTGGGAATTAGGGGGACGGATGGCTACACCTTC. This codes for CASSLGIRGTDGYTF. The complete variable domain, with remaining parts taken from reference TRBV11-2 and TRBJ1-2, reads EAGVAQSPRYKIIEKRQSVAFWCNPISGHATLYWYQQILGQGPKLLIQFQNNGVVDDSQLPKDRFSAERLKGVDSTLKIQPAKLEDSAVYLCASSLGIRGTDGYTFGSGTRLTVV.

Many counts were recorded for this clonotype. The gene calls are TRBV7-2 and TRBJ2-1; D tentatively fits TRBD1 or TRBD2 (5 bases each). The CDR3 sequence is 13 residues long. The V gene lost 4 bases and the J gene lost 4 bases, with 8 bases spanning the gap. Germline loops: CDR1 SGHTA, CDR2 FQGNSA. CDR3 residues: CASSSGQYNEQFF. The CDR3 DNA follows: TGTGCCAGCAGCTCGGGGCAGTACAATGAGCAGTTCTTC.

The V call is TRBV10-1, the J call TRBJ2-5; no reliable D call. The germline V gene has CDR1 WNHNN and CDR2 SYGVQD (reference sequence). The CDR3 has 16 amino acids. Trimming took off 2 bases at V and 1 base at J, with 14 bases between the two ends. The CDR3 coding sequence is TGCGCCAGCAGTGAGACGGCGAGTGGTCCCCAAGAGACCCAGTACTTC. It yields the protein CASSETASGPQETQYF.

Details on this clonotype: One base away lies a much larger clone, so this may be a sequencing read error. The CDR3 region is CASRGTGKVEKLFF. The CDR3 region has the DNA TGTGCCAGCAGGGGGACAGGGAAAGTTGAAAAACTGTTTTTT. V usage is TRBV28 and J usage is TRBJ1-4; TRBD1 agrees at 9 bases. Germline V lookup: CDR1 MDHEN, CDR2 SYDVKM. Unmatched junction bases numbered 6, after V lost 6 bases and J lost 7 bases. CDR3 length: 14 amino acids.

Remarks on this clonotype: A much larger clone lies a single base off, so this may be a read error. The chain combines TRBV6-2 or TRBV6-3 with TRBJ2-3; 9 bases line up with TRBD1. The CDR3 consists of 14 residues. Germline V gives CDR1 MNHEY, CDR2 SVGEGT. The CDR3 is CASSRTGATDTHYF. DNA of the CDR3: TGTGCCAGCAGTAGGACAGGGGCAACAGATACGCATTATTTT.

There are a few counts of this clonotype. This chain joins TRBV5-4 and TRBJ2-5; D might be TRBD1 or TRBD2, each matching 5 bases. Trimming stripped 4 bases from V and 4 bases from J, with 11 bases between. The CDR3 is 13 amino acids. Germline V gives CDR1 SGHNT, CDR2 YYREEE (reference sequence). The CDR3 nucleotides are TGTGCCAGCAGCACGCCGGGGCGAGAGACCCAGTACTTC. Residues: CASSTPGRETQYF.

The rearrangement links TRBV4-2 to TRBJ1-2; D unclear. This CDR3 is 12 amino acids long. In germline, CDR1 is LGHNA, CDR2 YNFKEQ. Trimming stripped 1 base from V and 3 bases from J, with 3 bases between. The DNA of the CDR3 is TGTGCCAGCAGCCAAGCGGACTATGGCTACACCTTC. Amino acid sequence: CASSQADYGYTF.

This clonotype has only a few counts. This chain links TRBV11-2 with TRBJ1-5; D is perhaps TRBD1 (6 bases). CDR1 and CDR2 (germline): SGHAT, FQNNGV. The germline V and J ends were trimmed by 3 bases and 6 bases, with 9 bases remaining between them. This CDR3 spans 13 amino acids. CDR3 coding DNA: TGTGCCAGCAGCTTGAGGGGGACTCAGCCCCAGCATTTT. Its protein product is CASSLRGTQPQHF.

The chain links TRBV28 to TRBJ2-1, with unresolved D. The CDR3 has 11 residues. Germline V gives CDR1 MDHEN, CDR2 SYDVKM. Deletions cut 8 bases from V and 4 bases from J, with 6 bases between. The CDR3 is CASGPYNEQFF. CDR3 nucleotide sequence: TGTGCCAGCGGCCCTTACAATGAGCAGTTCTTC.

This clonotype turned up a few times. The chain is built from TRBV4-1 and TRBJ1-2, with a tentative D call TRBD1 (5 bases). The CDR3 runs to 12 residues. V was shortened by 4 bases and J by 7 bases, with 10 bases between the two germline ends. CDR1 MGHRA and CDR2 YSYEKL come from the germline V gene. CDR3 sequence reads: CASSLGHSGYTF. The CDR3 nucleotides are TGCGCCAGCAGCCTTGGACATAGTGGCTACACCTTC.

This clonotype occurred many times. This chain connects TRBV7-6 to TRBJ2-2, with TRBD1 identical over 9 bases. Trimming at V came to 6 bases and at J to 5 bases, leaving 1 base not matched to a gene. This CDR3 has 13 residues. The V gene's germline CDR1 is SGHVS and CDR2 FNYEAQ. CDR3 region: CASRQGATGELFF. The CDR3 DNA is TGTGCCAGCAGACAGGGGGCGACCGGGGAGCTGTTTTTT.

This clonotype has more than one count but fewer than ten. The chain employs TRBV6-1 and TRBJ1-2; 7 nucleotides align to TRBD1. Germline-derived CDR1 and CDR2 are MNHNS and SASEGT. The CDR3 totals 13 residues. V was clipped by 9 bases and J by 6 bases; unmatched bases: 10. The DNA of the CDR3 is TGTGCCAGTGATACAGGGGAGCGGCATGGCTACACCTTC. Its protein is CASDTGERHGYTF.

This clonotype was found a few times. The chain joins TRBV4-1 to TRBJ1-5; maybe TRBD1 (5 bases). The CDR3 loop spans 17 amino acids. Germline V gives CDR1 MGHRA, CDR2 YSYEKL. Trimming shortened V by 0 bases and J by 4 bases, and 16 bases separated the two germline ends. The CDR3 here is CASSQDSPGPRNQPQHF. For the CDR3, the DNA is TGCGCCAGCAGCCAAGATTCTCCGGGACCAAGGAATCAGCCCCAGCATTTT.

The chain's CDR3 is CASSLARPKGTTDTQYF. CDR3 nucleotides: TGCGCCAGCAGCTTGGCCCGGCCAAAGGGAACCACAGATACGCAGTATTTT. The rearrangement uses TRBV5-1 and TRBJ2-3; the D is unclear. Deletions cut 0 bases from V and 2 bases from J, with 16 bases between. This CDR3 is 17 amino acids long. Germline V lookup: CDR1 SGHRS, CDR2 YFSETQ. Full variable domain (missing parts from reference TRBV5-1 and TRBJ2-3): KAGVTQTPRYLIKTRGQQVTLSCSPISGHRSVSWYQQTPGQGLQFLFEYFSETQRNKGNFPGRFSGRQFSNSRSEMNVSTLELGDSALYLCASSLARPKGTTDTQYFGPGTRLTVL.

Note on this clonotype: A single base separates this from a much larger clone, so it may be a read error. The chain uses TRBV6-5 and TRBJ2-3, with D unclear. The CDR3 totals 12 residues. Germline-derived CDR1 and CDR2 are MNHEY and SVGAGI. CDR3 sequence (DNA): TGTGCCAGCAGTTACTCTGCAGATACGCATTATTTT. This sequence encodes CASSYSADTHYF.

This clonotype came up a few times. CDR3 protein: CASSPQGGGGTEAFF. Here the CDR3 DNA reads TGTGCCAGCAGCCCCCAGGGAGGGGGCGGCACTGAAGCTTTCTTT. The chain has TRBV7-3 and TRBJ1-1; 7 nucleotides agree with TRBD1. The CDR3 sequence is 15 residues long. Germline CDR1 is SGHTA and CDR2 is FQGTGA. Trimming at V came to 5 bases and at J to 4 bases, leaving 10 bases not matched to a gene.

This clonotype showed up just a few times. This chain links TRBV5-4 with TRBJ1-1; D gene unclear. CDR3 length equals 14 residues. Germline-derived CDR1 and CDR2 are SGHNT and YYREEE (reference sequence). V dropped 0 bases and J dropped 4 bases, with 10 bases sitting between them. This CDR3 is CASSLGGPFTEAFF. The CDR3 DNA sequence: TGTGCCAGCAGCTTGGGAGGACCCTTCACTGAAGCTTTCTTT.

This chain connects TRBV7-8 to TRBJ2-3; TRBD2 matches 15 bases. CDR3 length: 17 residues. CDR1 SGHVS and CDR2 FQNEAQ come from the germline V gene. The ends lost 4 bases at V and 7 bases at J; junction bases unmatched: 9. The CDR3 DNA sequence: TGTGCCAGCAGCTACGGACTAGCGGGGGGGCAGCCCTATACGCAGTATTTT. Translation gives CASSYGLAGGQPYTQYF.

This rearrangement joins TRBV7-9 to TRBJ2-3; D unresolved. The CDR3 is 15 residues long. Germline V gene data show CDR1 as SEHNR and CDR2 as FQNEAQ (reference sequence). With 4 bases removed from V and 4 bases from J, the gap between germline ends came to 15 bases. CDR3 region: CASSSTEPLADTQYF. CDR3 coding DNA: TGTGCCAGCAGCTCGACCGAGCCTCTCGCAGATACGCAGTATTTT.

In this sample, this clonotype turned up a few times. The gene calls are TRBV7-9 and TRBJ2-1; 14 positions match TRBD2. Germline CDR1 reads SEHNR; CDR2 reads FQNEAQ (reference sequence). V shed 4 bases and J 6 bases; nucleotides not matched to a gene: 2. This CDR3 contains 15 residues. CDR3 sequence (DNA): TGTGCCAGCAGCTCAGGGACTAGCGGGGGCAATGAGCAGTTCTTC. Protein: CASSSGTSGGNEQFF.

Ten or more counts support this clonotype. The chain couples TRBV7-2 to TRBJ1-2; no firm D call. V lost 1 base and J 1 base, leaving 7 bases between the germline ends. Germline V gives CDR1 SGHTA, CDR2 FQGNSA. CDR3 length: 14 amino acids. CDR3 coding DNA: TGTGCCAGCAGCTTAGACAGAGATAACTATGGCTACACCTTC. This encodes CASSLDRDNYGYTF.

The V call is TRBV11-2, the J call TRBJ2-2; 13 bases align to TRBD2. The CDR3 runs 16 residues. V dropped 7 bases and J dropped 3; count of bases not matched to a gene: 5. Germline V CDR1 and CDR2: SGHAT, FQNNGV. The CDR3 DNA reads TGTGCCAGCACCGGGACTAGCGGGGCCTACACCGGGGAGCTGTTTTTT. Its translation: CASTGTSGAYTGELFF.

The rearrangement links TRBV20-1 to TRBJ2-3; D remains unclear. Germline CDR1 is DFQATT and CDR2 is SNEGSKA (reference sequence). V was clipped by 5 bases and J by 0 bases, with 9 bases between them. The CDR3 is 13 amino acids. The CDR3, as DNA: TGCAGTGCTTGGATTCCTAGCACAGATACGCAGTATTTT. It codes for CSAWIPSTDTQYF.

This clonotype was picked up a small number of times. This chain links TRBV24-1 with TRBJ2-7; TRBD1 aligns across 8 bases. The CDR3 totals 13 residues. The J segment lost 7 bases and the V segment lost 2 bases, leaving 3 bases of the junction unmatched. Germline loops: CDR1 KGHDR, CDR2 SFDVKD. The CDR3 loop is CATSDSRGPEQYF. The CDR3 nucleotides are TGTGCCACCAGTGATTCCAGGGGGCCGGAGCAGTACTTC.